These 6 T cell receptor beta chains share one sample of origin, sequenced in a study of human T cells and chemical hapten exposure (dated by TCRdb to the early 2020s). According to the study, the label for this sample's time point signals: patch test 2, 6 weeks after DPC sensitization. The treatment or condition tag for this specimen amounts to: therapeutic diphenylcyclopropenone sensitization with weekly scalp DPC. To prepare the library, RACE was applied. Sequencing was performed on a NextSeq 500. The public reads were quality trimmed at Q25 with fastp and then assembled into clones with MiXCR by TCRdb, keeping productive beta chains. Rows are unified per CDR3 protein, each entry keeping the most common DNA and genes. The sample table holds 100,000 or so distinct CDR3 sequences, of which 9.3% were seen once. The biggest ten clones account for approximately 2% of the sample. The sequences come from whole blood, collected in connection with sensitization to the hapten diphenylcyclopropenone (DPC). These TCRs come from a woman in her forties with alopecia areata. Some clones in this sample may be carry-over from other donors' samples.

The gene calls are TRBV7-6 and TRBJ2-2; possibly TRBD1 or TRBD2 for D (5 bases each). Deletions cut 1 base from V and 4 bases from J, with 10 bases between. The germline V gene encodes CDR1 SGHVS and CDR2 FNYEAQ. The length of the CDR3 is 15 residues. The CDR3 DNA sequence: TGTGCCAGCAGCTTAGGGTCGGGACCCACCGGGGAGCTGTTTTTT. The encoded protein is CASSLGSGPTGELFF.

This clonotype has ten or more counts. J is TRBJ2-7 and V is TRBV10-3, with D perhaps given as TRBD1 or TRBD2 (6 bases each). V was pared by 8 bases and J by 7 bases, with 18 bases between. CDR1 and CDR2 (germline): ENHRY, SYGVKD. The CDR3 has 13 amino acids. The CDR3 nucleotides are TGTGCCATCTTCGGCCTGGGGGGCGAAGAGCAGTACTTC. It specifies CAIFGLGGEEQYF.

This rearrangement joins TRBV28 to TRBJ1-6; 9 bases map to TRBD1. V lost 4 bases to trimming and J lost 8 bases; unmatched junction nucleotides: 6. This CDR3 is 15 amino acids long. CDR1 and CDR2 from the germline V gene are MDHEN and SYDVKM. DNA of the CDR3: TGTGCCAGCAGTTCGAACAGGGGGCGTTATTCACCCCTCCACTTT. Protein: CASSSNRGRYSPLHF.

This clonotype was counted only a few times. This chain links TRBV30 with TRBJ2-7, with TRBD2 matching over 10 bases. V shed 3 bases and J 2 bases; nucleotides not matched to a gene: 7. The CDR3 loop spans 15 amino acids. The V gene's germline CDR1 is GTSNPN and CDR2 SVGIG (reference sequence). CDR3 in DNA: TGTGCCTGGAGACTAGCGGGACGGTCCCCCTACGAGCAGTACTTC. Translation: CAWRLAGRSPYEQYF. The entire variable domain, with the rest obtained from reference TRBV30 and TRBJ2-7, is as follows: SQTIHQWPATLVQPVGSPLSLECTVEGTSNPNLYWYRQAAGRGLQLLFYSVGIGQISSEVPQNLSASRPQDRQFILSSKKLLLSDSGFYLCAWRLAGRSPYEQYFGPGTRLTVT.

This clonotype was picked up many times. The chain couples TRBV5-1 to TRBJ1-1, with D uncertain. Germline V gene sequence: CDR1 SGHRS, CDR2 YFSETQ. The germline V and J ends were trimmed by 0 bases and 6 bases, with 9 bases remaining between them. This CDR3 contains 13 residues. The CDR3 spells CASSLAEGSEAFF. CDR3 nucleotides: TGCGCCAGCAGCTTGGCCGAGGGTTCTGAAGCTTTCTTT.

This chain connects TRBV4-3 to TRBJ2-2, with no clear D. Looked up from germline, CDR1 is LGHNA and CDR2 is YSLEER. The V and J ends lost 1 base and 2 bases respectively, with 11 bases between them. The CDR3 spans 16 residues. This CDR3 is CASSQAGSINTGELFF. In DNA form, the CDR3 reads TGCGCCAGCAGCCAAGCCGGGTCAATCAACACCGGGGAGCTGTTTTTT.